The 25 T cell receptor beta chains listed next were all sequenced from one sample in a study of blood T cell repertoires in COVID-19. TCRdb's copy holds only in-frame clones and misses some; the assay was immunoSEQ multiplex PCR. Of about 14,000 clones detected, around nine tenths appear once; the ten largest clones hold roughly 17%. Sequencing used peripheral blood. Source of these receptors: a human donor with active COVID-19. The donor label of this sample is uncertain.

This clone came up once. V usage is TRBV5-1 and J usage is TRBJ2-5; D possibly corresponds to TRBD1 (6 bases). V was pared by 4 bases and J by 2 bases, with 21 bases between. Germline CDR1 SGHRS, CDR2 YFSETQ. The CDR3 is 17 amino acids. CDR3 protein: CASSAGTSTSPQETQYF. CDR3 in DNA: TGCGCCAGCAGCGCCGGGACATCTACATCCCCACAAGAGACCCAGTACTTC.

This chain uses TRBV5-1 with TRBJ1-3; 7 positions match TRBD1. The germline V gene encodes CDR1 SGHRS and CDR2 YFSETQ. This CDR3 has 15 residues. J lost 4 bases, V lost 3 bases, and 7 bases had no gene match. Written as DNA, the CDR3 is TGCGCCAGCAGCTACACGACAGGGCAGGGAAACACCATATATTTT. Translating gives CASSYTTGQGNTIYF.

CDR3 coding DNA: TGCGCCAGCAGCTTGACTCTCTCTGGGGCCAACGTCCTGACTTTC. Translation: CASSLTLSGANVLTF. The chain has TRBV5-1 and TRBJ2-6; D not resolved. The CDR3 sequence is 15 residues long. CDR1 and CDR2 from the germline V gene are SGHRS and YFSETQ. Trimming took off 1 base at V and 0 bases at J, with 5 bases between the two ends.

This chain links TRBV19 with TRBJ2-1; 10 bases match TRBD1. Germline loops: CDR1 LNHDA, CDR2 SQIVND (reference sequence). After removal of 4 bases from V and 7 bases from J, the junction contained 10 bases not matched to a gene. The CDR3 has 16 amino acids. The CDR3 is CASSTRQGASFNEQFF. The CDR3 DNA sequence: TGTGCCAGTAGTACAAGACAGGGGGCATCGTTTAATGAGCAGTTCTTC.

This chain uses TRBV4-3 with TRBJ2-1; possible D gene TRBD2, 5 bases. Germline CDR1 and CDR2: LGHNA and YSLEER. This CDR3 has 16 amino acids. V was clipped by 1 base and J by 3 bases, with 13 bases between them. In DNA, the CDR3 is TGCGCCAGCAGCCAAGGGGCTGGGAGACTCTACAATGAGCAGTTCTTC. Translation: CASSQGAGRLYNEQFF.

The chain carries TRBV18 and TRBJ2-2; the D gene is possibly TRBD2 (6 bases). V gave up 6 bases and J gave up 5 bases, with 13 bases separating them. From germline, CDR1 is KGHSH and CDR2 LQKENI. There are 14 residues in the CDR3. The CDR3 sequence: CASSLSGQTGELFF. CDR3 DNA sequence: TGTGCCAGCTCCCTCAGCGGGCAGACCGGGGAGCTGTTTTTT.

J is TRBJ2-5 and V is TRBV6-6; D perhaps matches TRBD1 (6 bases). Per germline, CDR1 MNHNY and CDR2 SVGAGI (reference sequence). This CDR3 contains 14 residues. V shed 7 bases and J shed 0 bases, with 12 bases lying between them. The CDR3 nucleotides read TGTGCCAGCAAGGACAGACCGTACCAAGAGACCCAGTACTTC. This codes for CASKDRPYQETQYF.

The count of this clone is one. The genes are TRBV7-9 and TRBJ1-2; 7 bases are a match to TRBD1. The CDR3 covers 15 residues. V was clipped by 3 bases and J by 9 bases; unmatched bases: 13. Germline assignment: CDR1 SEHNR and CDR2 FQNEAQ (reference sequence). The CDR3 bases are TGTGCCAGCAGCTTCCACCCGGGACAGTTCGGGAGCTACACCTTC. Protein product: CASSFHPGQFGSYTF.

This chain joins TRBV4-1 and TRBJ2-1; TRBD2 matches at 8 bases. The V gene's germline CDR1 is MGHRA and CDR2 YSYEKL. The CDR3 consists of 18 residues. The V segment lost 0 bases and the J segment 9 bases; nucleotides outside the gene matches: 16. This CDR3 is CASSQDPSSAGVHSEQFF. In DNA, the CDR3 is TGCGCCAGCAGCCAAGATCCCAGTTCAGCGGGAGTTCACAGTGAGCAGTTCTTC.

The rearrangement links TRBV5-1 to TRBJ1-3; 9 bases fit TRBD1. This CDR3 has 16 residues. Trimming removed 4 bases from V and 3 bases from J; junction bases left unmatched: 8. Germline V gives CDR1 SGHRS, CDR2 YFSETQ. The CDR3 region is CASSVLTGGNGNTIYF. CDR3 nucleotide sequence: TGCGCCAGCAGCGTCCTCACAGGGGGCAATGGAAACACCATATATTTT.

V and J are TRBV20-1 and TRBJ1-2; D ambiguous. Germline V gene sequence: CDR1 DFQATT, CDR2 SNEGSKA (reference sequence). V gave up 0 bases and J gave up 14 bases, with 7 bases separating them. The CDR3 is 9 amino acids. The CDR3 is CSAREVETF. The CDR3 DNA reads TGCAGTGCTAGAGAGGTTGAGACCTTC.

V gene TRBV11-3 combines with J gene TRBJ2-1; D not certain. The germline CDR1 and CDR2 sequences are SGHNT and YENEEA. The CDR3 extends over 13 amino acids. Between the trimmed V and J ends, which lost 1 base and 7 bases, there was a span of 8 bases. CDR3: CASSLALLNEQFF. In DNA, the CDR3 is TGTGCCAGCAGCTTAGCTCTATTAAATGAGCAGTTCTTC.

The chain combines TRBV2 with TRBJ2-1; D possibly corresponds to TRBD2 (5 bases). This CDR3 spans 13 amino acids. With 8 bases removed from V and 9 bases from J, the gap between germline ends came to 17 bases. Germline V gene data show CDR1 as SNHLY and CDR2 as FYNNEI. In DNA, the CDR3 is TGTGCCAGCTCGGCGGCGGGCGTCGGTGAGCAGTTCTTC. As protein: CASSAAGVGEQFF.

The CDR3, as DNA: TGCAGCGTTGAGACAGGGCGTAATGAAAAACTGTTTTTT. Its protein is CSVETGRNEKLFF. The chain links TRBV29-1 to TRBJ1-4; TRBD1 matches at 7 bases. Germline lookup yields CDR1 SQVTM and CDR2 ANQGSEA. With 3 bases clipped from V and 4 bases from J, the junction kept 2 bases outside the gene matches. The CDR3 covers 13 residues.

The chain employs TRBV11-3 and TRBJ2-7; D is possibly TRBD2 (5 bases). Germline lookup yields CDR1 SGHNT and CDR2 YENEEA. Trimming took 9 bases from V and 1 from J, leaving 10 bases between them. This CDR3 spans 12 amino acids. The CDR3 DNA reads as TGTGCCAGTACGACGGGGTCCTACGAGCAGTACTTC. Amino acid sequence: CASTTGSYEQYF.

The gene calls are TRBV3-1 (or the pseudogene TRBV3-2) and TRBJ2-3; D call uncertain. Trimming shortened V by 2 bases and J by 4 bases, and 4 bases separated the two germline ends. Looked up from germline, CDR1 is LGHDT and CDR2 is YNNKEL (reference sequence). The CDR3 is 12 amino acids. The CDR3 spells CASSQYSDTQYF. CDR3 DNA: TGTGCCAGCAGCCAATACTCAGATACGCAGTATTTT.

This chain joins TRBV5-1 and TRBJ2-7; 7 bases agree with TRBD1. The V segment lost 0 bases and the J segment 3 bases; nucleotides outside the gene matches: 6. CDR1 SGHRS and CDR2 YFSETQ come from the germline V gene. The CDR3 is 15 residues long. CDR3 protein: CASSLGQGRVYEQYF. CDR3 bases: TGCGCCAGCAGCTTGGGACAGGGAAGGGTCTACGAGCAGTACTTC.

This sequence joins TRBV29-1 and TRBJ1-1, with TRBD1 matching 9 bases. Germline V gene lookup returns CDR1 SQVTM and CDR2 ANQGSEA. This CDR3 spans 14 amino acids. The trim removed 7 bases at V and 4 bases at J, leaving 10 bases unmatched. This CDR3 reads CSGVRDRVRTEAFF. CDR3 bases: TGCAGCGGGGTGAGGGACAGGGTACGCACTGAAGCTTTCTTT. The whole variable domain, filled in from reference TRBV29-1 and TRBJ1-1, reads SAVISQKPSRDICQRGTSLTIQCQVDSQVTMMFWYRQQPGQSLTLIATANQGSEATYESGFVIDKFPISRPNLTFSTLTVSNMSPEDSSIYLCSGVRDRVRTEAFFGQGTRLTVV.

The chain carries TRBV9 and TRBJ2-1, with D perhaps TRBD1 (6 bases). Germline values: CDR1 SGDLS, CDR2 YYNGEE. V lost 0 bases, J lost 5 bases, and 12 bases lay in between. CDR3 length: 15 residues. CDR3: CASSVGGTSNNEQFF. The CDR3 DNA is TGTGCCAGCAGCGTAGGGGGGACATCTAACAATGAGCAGTTCTTC. The full variable domain, rest sourced from reference TRBV9 and TRBJ2-1, is DSGVTQTPKHLITATGQRVTLRCSPRSGDLSVYWYQQSLDQGLQFLIQYYNGEERAKGNILERFSAQQFPDLHSELNLSSLELGDSALYFCASSVGGTSNNEQFFGPGTRLTVL.

The chain links TRBV28 to TRBJ2-7, with D perhaps matching TRBD1 (5 bases). The CDR3 contains 13 residues. V was pared by 2 bases and J by 6 bases, with 11 bases between. Germline V gene sequence: CDR1 MDHEN, CDR2 SYDVKM. DNA of the CDR3: TGTGCCAGCAGTTTAATTCAGGACACCGAGCAGTACTTC. Protein product: CASSLIQDTEQYF.

The rearrangement links TRBV5-1 to TRBJ1-6; D is uncertain. The CDR3 spans 14 residues. CDR1 is SGHRS, CDR2 YFSETQ, per germline. V was cut by 4 bases and J by 12 bases, with 17 bases left in between. CDR3: CASSPGGDSRPLHF. In DNA, the CDR3 is TGCGCCAGCAGCCCGGGAGGCGACTCGAGACCCCTCCACTTT.

The chain links TRBV7-2 to TRBJ1-1, with a tentative D call TRBD1 (5 bases). V lost 8 bases and J 4 bases, leaving 17 bases between the germline ends. Germline values: CDR1 SGHTA, CDR2 FQGNSA. The length of the CDR3 is 14 residues. The CDR3 protein is CASSPGRGGTEAFF. CDR3 coding DNA: TGTGCCAGCTCCCCAGGGAGGGGAGGCACTGAAGCTTTCTTT.

The V call is TRBV7-9, the J call TRBJ2-7, with D possibly TRBD1 on 6 matching bases. The germline V gene encodes CDR1 SEHNR and CDR2 FQNEAQ (reference sequence). Trimming left V 0 bases short and J 0 bases short, with 15 bases between. The CDR3 is made up of 17 amino acids. CDR3 sequence reads: CASSLARGAGVSYEQYF. The CDR3 bases are TGTGCCAGCAGCTTAGCGCGAGGCGCAGGGGTCTCCTACGAGCAGTACTTC.

V and J are TRBV29-1 and TRBJ1-2; 7 bases are a match to TRBD1. Looked up from germline, CDR1 is SQVTM and CDR2 is ANQGSEA. V lost 3 bases to trimming and J lost 4 bases; unmatched junction nucleotides: 8. The length of the CDR3 is 14 residues. The CDR3 protein is CSVDGDRVPYGYTF. CDR3 nucleotide sequence: TGCAGCGTTGATGGAGACAGGGTACCCTATGGCTACACCTTC.

The rearrangement joins TRBV7-2 to TRBJ1-5; D is undetermined. This CDR3 is built from 16 residues. The germline V gene has CDR1 SGHTA and CDR2 FQGNSA. Trimming removed 2 bases from V and 2 bases from J, with 13 bases in between. The CDR3 sequence: CASSLTSGSGNQPQHF. The DNA for the CDR3 is TGTGCCAGCAGCTTAACGTCCGGGAGTGGCAATCAGCCCCAGCATTTT.